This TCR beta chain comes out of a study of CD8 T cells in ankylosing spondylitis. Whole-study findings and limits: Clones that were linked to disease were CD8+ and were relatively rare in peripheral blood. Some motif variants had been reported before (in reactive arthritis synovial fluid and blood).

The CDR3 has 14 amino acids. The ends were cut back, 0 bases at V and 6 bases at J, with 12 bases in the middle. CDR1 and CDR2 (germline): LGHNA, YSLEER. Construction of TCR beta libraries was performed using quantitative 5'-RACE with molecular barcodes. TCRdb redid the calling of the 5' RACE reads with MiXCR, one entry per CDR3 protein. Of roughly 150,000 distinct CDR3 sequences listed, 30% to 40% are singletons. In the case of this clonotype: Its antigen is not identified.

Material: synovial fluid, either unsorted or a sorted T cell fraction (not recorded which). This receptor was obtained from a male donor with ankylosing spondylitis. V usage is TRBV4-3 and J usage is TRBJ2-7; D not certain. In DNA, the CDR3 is TGCGCCAGCAGCCAAGATGCACAACCTTCCGAGCAGTACTTC. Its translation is CASSQDAQPSEQYF.